Listed below are T cell receptor beta chains from one sample, sequenced in a study of shared clonotypes between healthy human individuals. Data came from immunoSEQ multiplex PCR; TCRdb stores just in-frame clones and leaves some out. The sample yields a few million clones, 90% to 95% seen once. Material: naive CD4+ T cells from PBMCs. These receptors were collected from a man aged 18 to 35 in good health. Some clones in this sample may be carry-over from other donors' samples. The CDR3 runs from the conserved cysteine through the conserved F or W. Each record gives: clone size, D gene, V gene, J gene, CDR3 DNA, CDR3 protein. D genes are given only for firm matches. Clone size is shown for a subset of rows, as once, few, many or a class of expanded clone.

>-|-|TRBV19|TRBJ1-6
TGTGCCACCAGAGTCTCCTATAATTCACCCCTCCACTTT
CATRVSYNSPLHF
>-|-|TRBV7-9|TRBJ2-7
TGTGCCAGCAGCTTAGCGGCTGCTTACGAGCAGTACTTC
CASSLAAAYEQYF
>-|TRBD1|TRBV11-2|TRBJ1-4
TGTGCCAGCAGCCACGGACAGGGAACAACTAATGAAAAACTGTTTTTT
CASSHGQGTTNEKLFF
>-|-|TRBV5-4|TRBJ2-5
TGTGCCAGCAGCTTGCTAGCCGAGGAGACCCAGTACTTC
CASSLLAEETQYF
>-|TRBD1|TRBV5-1|TRBJ1-2
TGCGCCAGCAGCGGAGGGACAGGACGAAACTATGGCTACACCTTC
CASSGGTGRNYGYTF
>-|TRBD1|TRBV28|TRBJ1-6
TGTGCCAGCAGTTTCCGGGACAGATATAATTCACCCCTCCACTTT
CASSFRDRYNSPLHF
>-|-|TRBV11-2|TRBJ1-1
TGTGCCAGCAGCTTAGGGGGGACCCGGGGGAACACTGAAGCTTTCTTT
CASSLGGTRGNTEAFF
>-|-|TRBV5-1|TRBJ2-5
TGCGCCAGCAGCTCCGGGGCCCAAGAGACCCAGTACTTC
CASSSGAQETQYF
>-|-|TRBV28|TRBJ2-3
TGTGCCAGCAGTTTGGGTGGGAATACGCAGTATTTT
CASSLGGNTQYF
>-|-|TRBV27|TRBJ2-3
TGTGCCAGCAGTTTATTTGAGGGAAGCACAGATACGCAGTATTTT
CASSLFEGSTDTQYF
>once|-|TRBV25-1|TRBJ1-2
TGTGCCAGCAGGCAGGGGCTCCGTATGTATGGCTACACCTTC
CASRQGLRMYGYTF
>-|-|TRBV11-3|TRBJ2-7
TGTGCCAGCAGCTTAGAGGGCGGTGATACCTACGAGCAGTACTTC
CASSLEGGDTYEQYF
>few|-|TRBV6-6|TRBJ1-5
TGTGCCAGCAGCCGGGGTGATCAGCCCCAGCATTTT
CASSRGDQPQHF
>-|-|TRBV5-1|TRBJ2-5
TGCGCCAGCAGCTTGGGCGCGGGATGGATTTTAGAGACCCAGTACTTC
CASSLGAGWILETQYF
>-|-|TRBV6-4|TRBJ2-5
TGTGCCAGCAGCAGAACGGGGTTAGAGACCCAGTACTTC
CASSRTGLETQYF
>few|-|TRBV4-2|TRBJ1-2
TGTGCCAGCAGCCAAGATGCAGGGAAGGGCTATGGCTACACCTTC
CASSQDAGKGYGYTF
>-|-|TRBV12-2|TRBJ2-5
TGTGCAAGTCGCCGAGGGCGTGAGAGACTTCGAGAGACCCAGTACTTC
CASRRGRERLRETQYF
>few|-|TRBV7-9|TRBJ1-3
TGTGCCAGCAGCCGACAGGACTCTGGAAACACCATATATTTT
CASSRQDSGNTIYF
>-|TRBD1|TRBV18|TRBJ2-2
TGTGCCAGCTCACCTGGGACAGGGGACCAAACCGGGGAGCTGTTTTTT
CASSPGTGDQTGELFF
>-|TRBD1|TRBV18|TRBJ2-3
TGTGCCAGCTCACCCCTGGACAGGGCACGCACAGATACGCAGTATTTT
CASSPLDRARTDTQYF
>-|TRBD1|TRBV19|TRBJ2-7
TGTGCCAGTAGTATCCTTCCCCGGACAGGAGCATCCTACGAGCAGTACTTC
CASSILPRTGASYEQYF
>few|-|TRBV28|TRBJ1-2
TGTGCCAGCAGTTTACGGGCCTATGGCTACACCTTC
CASSLRAYGYTF
>once|TRBD2|TRBV9|TRBJ2-1
TGTGCCAGCGGAACCTTGACTAGCGGGAGGGGTGATGAGCAGTTCTTC
CASGTLTSGRGDEQFF
>-|-|TRBV7-2|TRBJ1-1
TGTGCCAGCAGCTTAGTCGTAGGGGAACAGGGCCCGAACACTGAAGCTTTCTTT
CASSLVVGEQGPNTEAFF
>-|TRBD2|TRBV5-1|TRBJ2-1
TGCGCCAGCAGCTTGACACTAGCGGGAGAGAGGCAGTTCTTC
CASSLTLAGERQFF
>few|-|TRBV6-5|TRBJ1-4
TGTGCCAGCAGTCAGGGAGAAAAACTGTTTTTT
CASSQGEKLFF
>-|TRBD1|TRBV15|TRBJ2-7
TGTGCCACCAGGGAAGCTCCCGGGACAGGGGCCTACGAGCAGTACTTC
CATREAPGTGAYEQYF
>-|-|TRBV19|TRBJ2-2
TGTGCCAGTAGAGACCTACTTACCACTAAAAACACCGGGGAGCTGTTTTTT
CASRDLLTTKNTGELFF
>-|-|TRBV6-6|TRBJ1-2
TGTGCCAGCAGTTACCGGGTCCGATATGGCTACACCTTC
CASSYRVRYGYTF
>few|TRBD1|TRBV25-1|TRBJ1-1
TGTGCCAGCAGTGTTACGGACAGGGGTTGGACTGAAGCTTTCTTT
CASSVTDRGWTEAFF
>-|TRBD2|TRBV7-9|TRBJ2-7
TGTGCCAGCAGCTTAGCACTAGCGGGACCCTACGAGCAGTACTTC
CASSLALAGPYEQYF
>once|-|TRBV27|TRBJ2-7
TGTGCCAGCAGTTTAGTGGGCGGATACGAGCAGTACTTC
CASSLVGGYEQYF
>-|-|TRBV9|TRBJ1-2
TGTGCCAGCAGCGTAGGGGACGGAAAGCGTGGCTACACCTTC
CASSVGDGKRGYTF
>-|TRBD2|TRBV6-5|TRBJ2-7
TGTGCCAGCAGTTCCTTCCTAGCGGGAGGGCCGGCCGAGCAGTACTTC
CASSSFLAGGPAEQYF
>-|-|TRBV7-2|TRBJ2-1
TGTGCCAGCAGCTTAGGTCACTACAATGAGCAGTTCTTC
CASSLGHYNEQFF
>once|TRBD2|TRBV9|TRBJ2-5
TGTGCCAGCAGCATATTCGGCGGGAGAGAAGAGACCCAGTACTTC
CASSIFGGREETQYF
>-|TRBD1|TRBV5-4|TRBJ2-3
TGTGCCAGCAGCGAAACAGGGGCCCCAGATACGCAGTATTTT
CASSETGAPDTQYF
>-|TRBD2|TRBV18|TRBJ2-7
TGTGCCAGCTCATCACTAGCGGGAGGGCCGATCGAGCAGTACTTC
CASSSLAGGPIEQYF
>-|-|TRBV7-6|TRBJ2-3
TGTGCCAGCAGCCCGGGCGGACACCCAGATACGCAGTATTTT
CASSPGGHPDTQYF
>-|TRBD1|TRBV5-1|TRBJ2-3
TGCGCCAGCAGCCAACCGACAGGGGTTGAGACAGATACGCAGTATTTT
CASSQPTGVETDTQYF
>-|TRBD2|TRBV27|TRBJ2-7
TGTGCCAGCAGTCCCCGGGCGGGAGTCCCTCTCGAGCAGTACTTC
CASSPRAGVPLEQYF
>-|-|TRBV18|TRBJ1-2
TGTGCCAGCTCACCGACGCCGAGTCGGCGCGATGGCTACACCTTC
CASSPTPSRRDGYTF
>-|-|TRBV15|TRBJ2-7
TGTGCCACCAGCAGAGTAGGGGGTTACGAGCAGTACTTC
CATSRVGGYEQYF
>-|-|TRBV7-8|TRBJ2-2
TGTGCCAGCAGCTTAGTGAAGATCGGGGAGCTGTTTTTT
CASSLVKIGELFF
>-|TRBD1|TRBV5-8|TRBJ2-2
TGTGCCAGCAGCTTTAGGGACAGAAACACCGGGGAGCTGTTTTTT
CASSFRDRNTGELFF
>once|-|TRBV6-5|TRBJ1-5
TGTGCCAGCAGTTACTCTCTTAATAGCAATCAGCCCCAGCATTTT
CASSYSLNSNQPQHF
>-|-|TRBV9|TRBJ2-7
TGTGCCAGCAGCGTAGGGAGAAACTCCTACGAGCAGTACTTC
CASSVGRNSYEQYF
>once|TRBD1|TRBV5-1|TRBJ2-5
TGCGCCAGCAGCTTTCCGGGACAGGGCGGTGGAGAGACCCAGTACTTC
CASSFPGQGGGETQYF
>-|-|TRBV11-2|TRBJ1-4
TGTGCCAGCGGCCAAAGCGGGGAAAAACTGTTTTTT
CASGQSGEKLFF
>-|-|TRBV4-1|TRBJ1-4
TGCGCCAGCAGCCGTTCTAATGAAAAACTGTTTTTT
CASSRSNEKLFF
>-|TRBD1|TRBV6-6|TRBJ1-5
TGTGCCAGCAGTTACGGGGGACAGAGCAATCAGCCCCAGCATTTT
CASSYGGQSNQPQHF
>-|-|TRBV5-6|TRBJ2-7
TGTGCCAGCAGCCTTTACCCGGACCTTGGCGAGCAGTACTTC
CASSLYPDLGEQYF
>-|-|TRBV7-3|TRBJ1-2
TGTGCCAGCAGCTTAACCGGTGGGGCAACCCATGGCTACACCTTC
CASSLTGGATHGYTF